This paragraph reports one TCR beta chain. Its specificity is not known. Trimming removed 3 bases at V and 2 bases at J, with 10 bases between. CDR3 length: 14 residues. Germline-derived CDR1 and CDR2 are KGHSH and LQKENI. The data stem from a study of CD8 T cells in ankylosing spondylitis. Overall study results and limits: Blood from ankylosing spondylitis patients appeared to carry a characteristic roughly eight-variant TCR beta motif. Reports say disease-linked clones showed up significantly more in matched ankylosing spondylitis synovial fluid.

Quantitative barcoded 5'-RACE was used to prepare TCR beta libraries. TCRdb ran MiXCR on the 5' RACE reads and lists one entry per CDR3 protein. Of around 130,000 distinct CDR3 sequences in the sample, about 6.5% were seen once. What was sequenced was blood, either unsorted or a sorted T cell fraction (not recorded which). The chain couples TRBV18 to TRBJ2-5; the D gene is possibly TRBD1 (6 bases). The sequence came from a male donor with ankylosing spondylitis or in good health (not recorded which). CDR3 bases: TGTGCCAGCTCACCCAGGACAGATCAAGAGACCCAGTACTTC. This translates into CASSPRTDQETQYF.